This T cell receptor (beta chain) emerged from a study of blood T cell repertoires in COVID-19 (dated by TCRdb to 2020 to 2021). At the level of the whole study: Samples from collaborators originated in the United States, Italy and Spain and spanned both the acute and convalescent phases of COVID-19. The samples were drawn from two sources: the first 160 participants of the ongoing ImmuneRACE study, and fewer than 1,500 subjects contributed by 6 global collaborators. Nearly every sample came with metadata listing a de-identified subject ID, COVID-19 status, age in years and sex. The repertoires were released in a freely available public database intended as a resource for research on the immune response to SARS-CoV-2. Where available, HLA class I and class II types were obtained from metadata supplied by the sample provider rather than from assay-based typing. The prospective study material was composed of cDNA or gDNA derived from T cells, B-cell-depleted T cells, or PBMCs. Subjects who had been exposed to COVID-19, were actively infected with it, or had recovered from it provided the deeply sampled blood TCRbeta repertoires that made up the dataset. Broad study findings and their caveats: Clinical and demographic metadata were provided uncurated, with the amount varying by source and participant.

The CDR3 covers 18 residues, taking in both the cysteine and the phenylalanine. Of the read, only the CDR3 DNA is kept; its 54 bases are in frame from base 1. Per the germline V gene, SGHRS is the CDR1 and YFSETQ is the CDR2. Cut back by 4 bases and 4 bases, the V and J ends lie 21 bases apart. Regarding this clone: Its antigen specificity is not known. No per-base quality is available; no much larger clone lies one base away.

Each collaborating institution followed its own protocols to collect whole blood in K2EDTA tubes. Collaborator samples were shipped for TCRbeta analysis as frozen whole blood, isolated PBMCs, or DNA extracted from either sample type. The immunoSEQ Assay, a bias-controlled multiplex PCR, was used to amplify TCRbeta CDR3 regions from genomic DNA. The published analysis was carried out like this. Nucleated cell counts per sample were estimated from amplification of reference gene primers within the assay. Sequence reads were collapsed and filtered to measure the absolute abundance of every unique TCRbeta CDR3 rearrangement. For each sample, productive Simpson clonality was calculated as the square root of Simpson's diversity index over productive rearrangements. TCRdb's version of the immuneACCESS table is confined to in-frame rearrangements and falls short of the full clone set. An unresolved V gene accounts for under half of the shortfall where checked; the remainder is of unknown origin. That table supplies the V and J calls and clone size; D and trimming were determined from the DNA. Present in this sample are roughly 100,000 clones, about 89% of which were seen just once. The ten largest make up about 20% of the sample.

Recombination joined TRBV5-1 with TRBJ2-6; the D gene lacks a confident call. The source material was peripheral blood. The TCR was taken from a human donor in a cohort sampled during active COVID-19. This receptor carries the CDR3 CASSPTRRVKPGANVLTF. Here is the DNA: TGCGCCAGCAGCCCCACCCGACGGGTCAAACCCGGGGCCAACGTCCTGACTTTC.